The 4 T cell receptor beta chains listed next were all sequenced from one sample in a study of early T cells in non-severe SARS-CoV-2 infection. TCRdb called the 5' RACE reads again in MiXCR, with one record for every CDR3 protein. This table holds 65,000 to 70,000 distinct CDR3 sequences, approximately 10% found once. Sequencing was done on a sample of whole blood. The receptors here all came from an adult who was a healthcare worker with PCR-confirmed SARS-CoV-2 infection or an uninfected control (not recorded which).

V and J are TRBV13 and TRBJ2-7; D tentatively reads TRBD1 or TRBD2 (5 bases each). The CDR3 loop spans 15 amino acids. Trimming took off 0 bases at V and 3 bases at J, with 12 bases between the two ends. From germline, CDR1 is PRHDT and CDR2 FYEKMQ (reference sequence). CDR3 sequence: CASSLGWDQNYEQYF. CDR3 sequence (DNA): TGTGCCAGCAGCTTAGGTTGGGACCAGAACTACGAGCAGTACTTC.

This clonotype has at least ten counts. This sequence joins TRBV20-1 and TRBJ1-3; D unclear. CDR1 and CDR2 (germline): DFQATT, SNEGSKA (reference sequence). The V end lost 5 bases, the J end lost 0 bases, and 14 bases lay between the germline ends. The CDR3 covers 15 residues. CDR3 DNA sequence: TGCAGTGCTTGGCGGACGGACTACTCTGGAAACACCATATATTTT. It is translated as CSAWRTDYSGNTIYF.

The V call is TRBV19, the J call TRBJ1-5, with D unclear. V lost 3 bases to trimming and J lost 7 bases, with 19 bases between them. Germline-derived CDR1 and CDR2 are LNHDA and SQIVND (reference sequence). The CDR3 is made up of 16 amino acids. Here the CDR3 reads CASSIKAVLPIQPQHF. The CDR3 DNA reads as TGTGCCAGTAGTATTAAGGCAGTATTACCTATCCAGCCCCAGCATTTT.

The rearrangement links TRBV2 to TRBJ2-3; possible D gene TRBD1, 5 bases. This CDR3 region has 15 residues. CDR1 is SNHLY and CDR2 is FYNNEI in the germline V gene. V was cut by 6 bases and J by 5 bases, with 18 bases left in between. CDR3 amino acids: CASRLGTQGGDTQYF. CDR3 coding DNA: TGTGCCAGCAGGCTGGGTACCCAGGGCGGAGATACGCAGTATTTT.